Below are 27 T cell receptor beta chains sequenced from a single sample in a study of CD8 T cells in ankylosing spondylitis. Each CDR3 protein gets one entry after TCRdb re-called the 5' RACE reads with MiXCR. The sample consists of roughly 160,000 distinct CDR3 sequences, around a tenth of them appearing once. Sequencing input: blood, either unsorted or a sorted T cell fraction (not recorded which). The receptors come from a female donor with ankylosing spondylitis or in good health (not recorded which).

This clonotype has a handful of counts. The rearrangement links TRBV7-2 to TRBJ2-1; 10 bases fit TRBD2. The CDR3 extends over 16 amino acids. Trimming cost V 1 base and J 1 base; bases outside gene matches: 1. CDR1 is SGHTA, CDR2 FQGNSA, per germline. Here the CDR3 reads CASSLGAGGSYNEQFF. The DNA of the CDR3 is TGTGCCAGCAGCTTAGGAGCGGGAGGGTCCTACAATGAGCAGTTCTTC.

This clonotype was seen at least ten times. V is TRBV6-2 or TRBV6-3 and J is TRBJ1-1, with D possibly matching TRBD1 (5 bases). Trimming cost V 0 bases and J 2 bases, with 13 bases left between them. Looked up from germline, CDR1 is MNHEY and CDR2 is SVGEGT. The CDR3 consists of 16 residues. This CDR3 is CASSYSNFQGNTEAFF. Written as DNA, the CDR3 is TGTGCCAGCAGTTACTCGAACTTTCAGGGTAACACTGAAGCTTTCTTT.

This clonotype was seen more than once but under ten times. The V gene is TRBV7-9, the J gene TRBJ2-3; 10 nucleotides line up with TRBD2. The V and J ends lost 6 bases and 2 bases, in that order; junction bases with no gene match: 2. CDR3 length equals 14 residues. CDR1 and CDR2 from the germline V gene are SEHNR and FQNEAQ (reference sequence). The DNA for the CDR3 is TGTGCCAGCAGTACTAGCGGGGACACAGATACGCAGTATTTT. Translation: CASSTSGDTDTQYF. Looking up the rest from reference TRBV7-9 and TRBJ2-3 gives the full variable domain: DTGVSQNPRHKITKRGQNVTFRCDPISEHNRLYWYRQTLGQGPEFLTYFQNEAQLEKSRLLSDRFSAERPKGSFSTLEIQRTEQGDSAMYLCASSTSGDTDTQYFGPGTRLTVL.

This clonotype was counted only a few times. This chain connects TRBV6-2 or TRBV6-3 to TRBJ2-1, with D maybe TRBD2 (5 bases). The CDR3 contains 14 residues. CDR1 and CDR2 (germline): MNHEY, SVGEGT. Trimming removed 7 bases at V and 6 bases at J, with 16 bases between. DNA for the CDR3: TGTGCCAGCACCGGAGCTAGCACACTCAATGAGCAGTTCTTC. It yields the protein CASTGASTLNEQFF.

The genes are TRBV7-9 and TRBJ1-2, with a weak D call TRBD1 (6 bases). The CDR3 covers 14 residues. The V end was cut by 5 bases, the J end by 4 bases, with 14 bases between. The V gene's germline CDR1 is SEHNR and CDR2 FQNEAQ (reference sequence). The CDR3 nucleotides are TGTGCCAGCAGCCCTACAGGGCATGGCTATGGCTACACCTTC. This sequence encodes CASSPTGHGYGYTF.

A few counts support this clonotype. The chain has TRBV3-1 and TRBJ2-7; D gene unclear. V lost 1 base to trimming and J lost 5 bases, with 9 bases between them. CDR3 length: 13 amino acids. Germline lookup yields CDR1 LGHDT and CDR2 YNNKEL (reference sequence). As DNA, the CDR3 is TGTGCCAGCAGCCAAGGGACCCCCAACGAGCAGTACTTC. As protein: CASSQGTPNEQYF.

V usage is TRBV12-3 or TRBV12-4 and J usage is TRBJ2-1; 7 nucleotides match TRBD2. The CDR3 consists of 15 residues. The J segment lost 6 bases and the V segment lost 5 bases, leaving 10 bases of the junction unmatched. CDR3 in amino acids: CASSPWGGEGNEQFF. DNA for the CDR3: TGTGCCAGCAGTCCCTGGGGGGGAGAGGGCAATGAGCAGTTCTTC.

V and J are TRBV19 and TRBJ2-7; perhaps TRBD1 as D (5 bases). V dropped 3 bases and J dropped 0 bases, with 12 bases sitting between them. Germline values: CDR1 LNHDA, CDR2 SQIVND (reference sequence). This CDR3 has 15 amino acids. CDR3 nucleotide sequence: TGTGCCAGTAGTATTACACAGGCTTTCTCCTACGAGCAGTACTTC. Translating it yields CASSITQAFSYEQYF. Looking up the rest from reference TRBV19 and TRBJ2-7 gives the full variable domain: DGGITQSPKYLFRKEGQNVTLSCEQNLNHDAMYWYRQDPGQGLRLIYYSQIVNDFQKGDIAEGYSVSREKKESFPLTVTSAQKNPTAFYLCASSITQAFSYEQYFGPGTRLTVT.

The sample holds many counts of this clonotype. J is TRBJ2-1 and V is TRBV5-1; unclear D gene. The germline V gene has CDR1 SGHRS and CDR2 YFSETQ. The V end lost 7 bases, the J end lost 0 bases, and 17 bases lay between the germline ends. The CDR3 runs 16 residues. CDR3 residues: CASLGNDRSSYNEQFF. CDR3 DNA sequence: TGCGCCAGCCTTGGGAACGACCGAAGCTCCTACAATGAGCAGTTCTTC.

Only a few counts were recorded for this clonotype. The rearrangement uses TRBV30 and TRBJ1-1; the D gene is possibly TRBD1 (5 bases). V was trimmed by 2 bases and J by 4 bases, leaving 11 bases between them. The CDR3 is made up of 13 amino acids. Germline CDR1 reads GTSNPN; CDR2 reads SVGIG (reference sequence). The CDR3 nucleotides read TGTGCCTGGAGTAATACCGGGGGCACTGAAGCTTTCTTT. Amino acids: CAWSNTGGTEAFF.

This clonotype was found a few times. This chain uses TRBV27 with TRBJ2-7, with D perhaps given as TRBD1 or TRBD2 (5 bases each). The ends were cut back, 3 bases at V and 7 bases at J, with 16 bases in the middle. The CDR3 contains 14 residues. Germline V gives CDR1 MNHEY, CDR2 SMNVEV (reference sequence). The CDR3 spells CASSLGRVLEEQYF. The CDR3 DNA follows: TGTGCCAGCAGTTTGGGACGGGTCCTAGAAGAGCAGTACTTC.

This chain connects TRBV24-1 to TRBJ2-7; D unresolved. V was cut by 4 bases and J by 5 bases, with 8 bases left in between. Looked up from germline, CDR1 is KGHDR and CDR2 is SFDVKD. CDR3 length: 12 amino acids. The CDR3 reads CATSDERNEQYF. In DNA, the CDR3 is TGTGCCACCAGTGACGAAAGGAACGAGCAGTACTTC.

The rearrangement joins TRBV27 to TRBJ2-1, with 12 bases lining up with TRBD2. V shed 3 bases and J 5 bases; nucleotides not matched to a gene: 2. The germline V gene encodes CDR1 MNHEY and CDR2 SMNVEV (reference sequence). The CDR3 extends over 15 amino acids. CDR3 region: CASSFGLAGNNEQFF. DNA for the CDR3: TGTGCCAGCAGTTTCGGACTAGCGGGGAACAATGAGCAGTTCTTC.

The chain uses TRBV30 and TRBJ2-2; D is perhaps TRBD1 or TRBD2 (5 bases each). The germline gives CDR1 GTSNPN, CDR2 SVGIG (reference sequence). The CDR3 spans 13 residues. V lost 3 bases and J lost 6, with 11 bases in between. CDR3 sequence reads: CAWRGPGAGELFF. In nucleotides, the CDR3 is TGTGCCTGGAGGGGACCGGGTGCCGGGGAGCTGTTTTTT. Drawing the rest from reference TRBV30 and TRBJ2-2, the complete variable domain is SQTIHQWPATLVQPVGSPLSLECTVEGTSNPNLYWYRQAAGRGLQLLFYSVGIGQISSEVPQNLSASRPQDRQFILSSKKLLLSDSGFYLCAWRGPGAGELFFGEGSRLTVL.

The chain recombines TRBV7-6 with TRBJ2-1, with 8 bases fitting TRBD1. The CDR3 covers 15 residues. CDR1 and CDR2 (germline): SGHVS, FNYEAQ. V was pared by 7 bases and J by 6 bases, with 11 bases of the junction left unmatched. The DNA of the CDR3 is TGTGCCAGCACCCTATCGGGGACAGGAGGCAATGAGCAGTTCTTC. This codes for CASTLSGTGGNEQFF.

The table lists this clonotype with a few counts. The chain combines TRBV28 with TRBJ1-1; perhaps TRBD1 as D (5 bases). The V end was cut by 5 bases, the J end by 1 base, with 14 bases between. CDR3 length: 15 residues. CDR1 and CDR2 from the germline V gene are MDHEN and SYDVKM. In nucleotides, the CDR3 is TGTGCCAGCAGTCCAGCCGGAGGGGCGAACACTGAAGCTTTCTTT. This sequence encodes CASSPAGGANTEAFF.

This clonotype was detected a few times. J is TRBJ2-7 and V is TRBV12-3 or TRBV12-4; TRBD2 matches at 9 bases. V was pared by 7 bases and J by 6 bases, with 10 bases of the junction left unmatched. The CDR3 covers 14 residues. In nucleotides, the CDR3 is TGTGCCAGCACCTCGACTAGCGGCCCTTCCGAGCAGTACTTC. Encoded protein: CASTSTSGPSEQYF.

The rearrangement uses TRBV7-9 and TRBJ2-2; D gene unclear. V was cut by 4 bases and J by 3 bases, with 12 bases left in between. The germline CDR1 and CDR2 sequences are SEHNR and FQNEAQ (reference sequence). CDR3 length: 15 residues. As DNA, the CDR3 is TGTGCCAGCAGCTCCAGGACCAGAGACACCGGGGAGCTGTTTTTT. Its translation: CASSSRTRDTGELFF.

This clonotype was seen a handful of times. The gene calls are TRBV7-9 and TRBJ1-5; maybe TRBD1 (6 bases). V shed 0 bases and J shed 5 bases, with 17 bases lying between them. CDR1 and CDR2 (germline): SEHNR, FQNEAQ (reference sequence). The CDR3 totals 17 residues. CDR3 nucleotide sequence: TGTGCCAGCAGCTTAGCGGAGAGGGGGACTAAAGATCAGCCCCAGCATTTT. Its protein product is CASSLAERGTKDQPQHF.

J is TRBJ2-6 and V is TRBV5-6; the D call may be TRBD1 or TRBD2 (5 bases each). The germline V gene has CDR1 SGHDT and CDR2 YYEEEE. The CDR3 consists of 17 residues. The V end was cut by 2 bases, the J end by 3 bases, with 15 bases between. As DNA, the CDR3 is TGTGCCAGCAGCTTCTGGGACGGAAGATATGGGGCCAACGTCCTGACTTTC. As protein: CASSFWDGRYGANVLTF.

At least ten counts were recorded for this clonotype. The chain combines TRBV3-1 with TRBJ2-1, with no clear D. The CDR3 spans 12 residues. The germline V gene encodes CDR1 LGHDT and CDR2 YNNKEL (reference sequence). The ends were cut back, 4 bases at V and 8 bases at J, with 9 bases in the middle. CDR3: CASSLSLDEQFF. DNA for the CDR3: TGTGCCAGCAGCCTGTCCCTCGATGAGCAGTTCTTC.

The CDR3 sequence: CASSSSYGYTF. The DNA for the CDR3 is TGTGCCAGCAGCTCCTCTTATGGCTACACCTTC. The rearrangement uses TRBV9 and TRBJ1-2, with D hard to call. Germline V gene lookup returns CDR1 SGDLS and CDR2 YYNGEE. The CDR3 has 11 residues. With 4 bases removed from V and 5 bases from J, the gap between germline ends came to 6 bases.

This clonotype was counted ten times or more. The CDR3 DNA follows: TGTGCCACCAGCAGAGCCTCGGCGAGGGGCGCGACTTTCTTT. Translated, it gives CATSRASARGATFF. V is TRBV15 and J is TRBJ1-1; D perhaps matches TRBD1 (5 bases). The CDR3 covers 14 residues. The V gene lost 1 base and the J gene lost 12 bases, with 18 bases spanning the gap. Looked up from germline, CDR1 is LNHNV and CDR2 is YYDKDF (reference sequence).

The rearrangement uses TRBV15 and TRBJ2-4, with D possibly called TRBD1 or TRBD2 (5 bases each). Germline assignment: CDR1 LNHNV and CDR2 YYDKDF (reference sequence). The CDR3 covers 14 residues. V was shortened by 0 bases and J by 5 bases, with 8 bases between the two germline ends. CDR3: CATSRDLGENIQYF. Here the CDR3 DNA reads TGTGCCACCAGCAGAGATTTGGGGGAAAACATTCAGTACTTC.

The rearrangement uses TRBV7-7 and TRBJ2-5, with 11 bases fitting TRBD2. The V and J ends lost 4 bases and 4 bases, in that order; junction bases with no gene match: 2. Per the germline V gene, CDR1 is SSHAT and CDR2 is FNYEAQ (reference sequence). This CDR3 contains 14 residues. The CDR3: CASSYGLAGETQYF. For the CDR3, the DNA is TGTGCCAGCAGCTATGGACTAGCGGGAGAGACCCAGTACTTC.

This clonotype has more than one count but fewer than ten. The rearrangement joins TRBV20-1 to TRBJ2-1, with TRBD1 matching 8 bases. V was pared by 3 bases and J by 4 bases, with 2 bases of the junction left unmatched. This CDR3 contains 13 residues. Germline V gene lookup returns CDR1 DFQATT and CDR2 SNEGSKA (reference sequence). The CDR3 loop is CSASGDRYNEQFF. DNA for the CDR3: TGCAGTGCTAGTGGGGACAGGTACAATGAGCAGTTCTTC.

The V call is TRBV14, the J call TRBJ2-3, with D unresolved. This CDR3 is 15 amino acids long. V lost 0 bases and J lost 3, with 10 bases in between. Germline CDR1 SGHDN, CDR2 FVKESK. In DNA form, the CDR3 reads TGTGCCAGCAGCCAAGAAAGATCGAGGACAGATACGCAGTATTTT. As protein: CASSQERSRTDTQYF.